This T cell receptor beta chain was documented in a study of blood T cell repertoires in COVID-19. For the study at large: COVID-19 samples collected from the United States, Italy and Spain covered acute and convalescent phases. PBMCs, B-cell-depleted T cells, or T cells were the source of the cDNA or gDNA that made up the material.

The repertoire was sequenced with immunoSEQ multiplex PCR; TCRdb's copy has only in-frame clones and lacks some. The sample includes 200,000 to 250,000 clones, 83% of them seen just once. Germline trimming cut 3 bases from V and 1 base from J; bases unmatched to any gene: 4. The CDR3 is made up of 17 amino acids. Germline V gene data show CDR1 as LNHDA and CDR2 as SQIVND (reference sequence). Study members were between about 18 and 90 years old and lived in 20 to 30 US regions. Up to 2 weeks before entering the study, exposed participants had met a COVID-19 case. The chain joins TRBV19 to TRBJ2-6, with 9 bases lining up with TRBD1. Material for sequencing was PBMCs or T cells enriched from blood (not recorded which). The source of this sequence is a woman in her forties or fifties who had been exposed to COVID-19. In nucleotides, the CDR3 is TGTGCCAGTAGTATGGGACAGGGAAGTTCTGGGGCCAACGTCCTGACTTTC. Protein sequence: CASSMGQGSSGANVLTF.